The sequence of this TCR beta chain was determined in a study of persistence of HIV-infected CD4 T cells. Study results and limitations: CMV- and Gag-responding cells had lower TCRbeta richness than CD3/CD28-responding cells.

CDR3 length: 11 amino acids. CDR1 SQVTM and CDR2 ANQGSEA come from the germline V gene. V was clipped by 7 bases and J by 4 bases, with 7 bases between them. With regard to this clone: Its specificity is not known.

Anti-CD3/anti-CD28 beads served as a nonspecific positive control stimulus. Responding CD4+ T cells were sorted by upregulation of both CD40 ligand and CD69. An approximately 17-hour stimulation of CD8-depleted PBMCs used anti-CD28/CD49d costimulation, CD40-blocking antibody and enfuvirtide. The immunoSEQ assay was version 4, run in survey mode. Clones were sequenced by immunoSEQ multiplex PCR, and TCRdb holds only the in-frame ones, with some missing. The sample shows tens of thousands of clones, roughly 89% of them seen only once. The rearrangement uses TRBV29-1 and TRBJ2-2; tentative D call: TRBD2 (5 bases). The TCR sequence derives from an adult man with HIV who was CMV-seropositive. Sequences were derived from CD4+ T cells sorted from PBMCs after roughly 18-hour stimulation, sampled from a patient who received antiretroviral therapy. This chain's CDR3 is CSAGSTGELFF. The DNA for the CDR3 is TGCAGCGCGGGGTCCACCGGGGAGCTGTTTTTT.